A single sample is the source of the 7 T cell receptor beta chains below, sequenced in a study of blood T cell repertoires in COVID-19. The table came from immunoSEQ multiplex PCR; TCRdb's copy has only in-frame clones and leaves some out. The data contain some 290,000 clones, approximately 80% of them singletons. Material: peripheral blood. Every receptor here comes from a woman between 55 and 75 years old with active or convalescent COVID-19.

This chain joins TRBV2 and TRBJ2-2; the D gene is possibly TRBD2 (5 bases). Germline loops: CDR1 SNHLY, CDR2 FYNNEI. CDR3 length: 12 amino acids. V shed 6 bases and J shed 7 bases, with 9 bases lying between them. As DNA, the CDR3 is TGTGCCAGCAGCTTCGGAGGCGGGGAGCTGTTTTTT. Protein product: CASSFGGGELFF.

This chain links TRBV15 with TRBJ2-7; TRBD2 matches 8 bases. Germline CDR1 is LNHNV and CDR2 is YYDKDF (reference sequence). The length of the CDR3 is 12 residues. With 3 bases clipped from V and 5 bases from J, the junction kept 0 bases outside the gene matches. Here the CDR3 reads CATSRGLDEQYF. The CDR3 nucleotides are TGTGCCACCAGCAGGGGACTAGACGAGCAGTACTTC.

This clone occurred a few times. This chain uses TRBV7-2 with TRBJ1-2; 7 nucleotides match TRBD1. Germline values: CDR1 SGHTA, CDR2 FQGNSA. Unmatched junction bases numbered 12, after V lost 5 bases and J lost 0 bases. The CDR3 sequence is 17 residues long. The CDR3 DNA follows: TGTGCCAGCAGCCGCCTGCCGGGACAGCAAACTAACTATGGCTACACCTTC. Protein product: CASSRLPGQQTNYGYTF. The complete variable domain, with remaining parts taken from reference TRBV7-2 and TRBJ1-2, reads GAGVSQSPSNKVTEKGKDVELRCDPISGHTALYWYRQSLGQGLEFLIYFQGNSAPDKSGLPSDRFSAERTGGSVSTLTIQRTQQEDSAVYLCASSRLPGQQTNYGYTFGSGTRLTVV.

This chain connects TRBV29-1 to TRBJ2-3; D remains unclear. The V end lost 6 bases, the J end lost 3 bases, and 13 bases lay between the germline ends. Germline CDR1 reads SQVTM; CDR2 reads ANQGSEA. CDR3 length: 13 amino acids. This CDR3 reads CSVASRVTDTQYF. As DNA, the CDR3 is TGCAGCGTCGCATCCCGGGTTACAGATACGCAGTATTTT.

The rearrangement uses TRBV14 and TRBJ1-1; 8 nucleotides align to TRBD1. The CDR3 length is 14 residues. Germline CDR1 is SGHDN and CDR2 is FVKESK. Germline trimming cut 1 base from V and 5 bases from J; bases unmatched to any gene: 3. This CDR3 is CASSQATGATEAFF. CDR3 nucleotides: TGTGCCAGCAGCCAAGCGACAGGGGCAACTGAAGCTTTCTTT.

The genes are TRBV5-6 and TRBJ1-2; the D gene is possibly TRBD1 (6 bases). Trimming took off 2 bases at V and 4 bases at J, with 15 bases between the two ends. The germline CDR1 and CDR2 sequences are SGHDT and YYEEEE. There are 15 residues in the CDR3. CDR3 DNA sequence: TGTGCCAGCAGCTTCGACCTGACAGGCGGCTATGGCTACACCTTC. It yields the protein CASSFDLTGGYGYTF.

The genes are TRBV11-2 and TRBJ2-7, with D tentatively TRBD2 (5 bases). There are 17 residues in the CDR3. Germline V gene lookup returns CDR1 SGHAT and CDR2 FQNNGV. V was clipped by 5 bases and J by 1 base, with 21 bases between them. The CDR3 loop reads CASSGPGTSVRSYEQYF. Written as DNA, the CDR3 is TGTGCCAGCAGCGGACCCGGAACTAGTGTTCGTTCCTACGAGCAGTACTTC. Filled out from reference TRBV11-2 and TRBJ2-7, the complete variable domain reads EAGVAQSPRYKIIEKRQSVAFWCNPISGHATLYWYQQILGQGPKLLIQFQNNGVVDDSQLPKDRFSAERLKGVDSTLKIQPAKLEDSAVYLCASSGPGTSVRSYEQYFGPGTRLTVT.